The 5 T cell receptor beta chains presented below share a single source sample, sequenced in a study of identical twins. MiXCR, applied by TCRdb to the 5' RACE reads, yields one record per CDR3 protein. The sample contains roughly 540,000 distinct CDR3 sequences, 20% to 25% of which appear only once. The same data also contributed to another study, on T cells expressing NK-cell markers.

The sample consisted of CD4+ T cells sorted from blood. These receptor sequences come from a woman under 30 in good health.

In this sample, this clonotype turned up a few times. The CDR3, as DNA: TGTGCCAGCAGTTTGATCAGTTACAATGAGCAGTTCTTC. Translation gives CASSLISYNEQFF. The rearrangement joins TRBV12-3 or TRBV12-4 to TRBJ2-1; D remains ambiguous. The V gene lost 3 bases and the J gene lost 4 bases, with 7 bases spanning the gap. The CDR3 spans 13 residues.

This chain joins TRBV19 and TRBJ2-6, with a tentative D call TRBD1 (5 bases). The CDR3 is 17 amino acids. In germline, CDR1 is LNHDA, CDR2 SQIVND (reference sequence). With 7 bases removed from V and 0 bases from J, the gap between germline ends came to 16 bases. The CDR3 region is CASMITGVSSGANVLTF. The DNA for the CDR3 is TGTGCCAGTATGATAACAGGAGTAAGCTCTGGGGCCAACGTCCTGACTTTC. The full variable domain, completed using reference TRBV19 and TRBJ2-6, is DGGITQSPKYLFRKEGQNVTLSCEQNLNHDAMYWYRQDPGQGLRLIYYSQIVNDFQKGDIAEGYSVSREKKESFPLTVTSAQKNPTAFYLCASMITGVSSGANVLTFGAGSRLTVL.

This clonotype was counted between two and nine times. The chain links TRBV7-9 to TRBJ2-1; TRBD2 matches 13 bases. After removal of 5 bases from V and 5 bases from J, the junction contained 9 bases not matched to a gene. CDR3 length: 17 residues. CDR1 SEHNR and CDR2 FQNEAQ come from the germline V gene (reference sequence). This chain's CDR3 is CASSPWRGLAGNNEQFF. The CDR3 DNA sequence: TGTGCCAGCAGCCCCTGGAGGGGACTAGCGGGGAACAATGAGCAGTTCTTC.

The chain uses TRBV20-1 and TRBJ2-2, with 10 bases aligning to TRBD2. The ends lost 0 bases at V and 2 bases at J; junction bases unmatched: 6. In germline, CDR1 is DFQATT, CDR2 SNEGSKA (reference sequence). The CDR3 is made up of 17 amino acids. Here the CDR3 DNA reads TGCAGTGCTAGAGATTCCGAGCGGGGGGGCAACACCGGGGAGCTGTTTTTT. Protein product: CSARDSERGGNTGELFF.

This clonotype was counted once. The CDR3 nucleotides read TGTGCCAGCAGTTTTCGGAGGGCGGTGACCGGGGAGCTGTTTTTT. Translation gives CASSFRRAVTGELFF. The V and J genes are TRBV27 and TRBJ2-2; tentatively, D is TRBD2 (6 bases). V lost 3 bases, J lost 5 bases, and 13 bases lay in between. Germline values: CDR1 MNHEY, CDR2 SMNVEV (reference sequence). The CDR3 length is 15 residues.